These T cell receptor beta chains were read from a single sample in a study of human T cells and chemical hapten exposure. TCRdb re-analysed the RACE reads in MiXCR, keeping a single row per CDR3 protein. In the table there are over 85,000 distinct CDR3 sequences, 7% to 10% of which are singletons. Source: whole blood, taken in connection with sensitization to the hapten diphenylcyclopropenone (DPC). All receptors come from a woman between 40 and 55 years old with alopecia areata. Some clones in this sample may be carry-over from other donors' samples. Both conserved end residues are part of each CDR3. The order of the fields is D gene, clone size, V gene, J gene, CDR3 protein, CDR3 DNA. The D gene is left open where the match is weak. Size values are once, few and many counts, or a class for expanded clones, and some rows have none.

d_gene: TRBD1; abundance: many; v_gene: TRBV28; j_gene: TRBJ2-1; CDR3aa: CASSLFGQGSYNEQFF; CDR3nt: TGTGCCAGCAGTTTATTCGGACAGGGATCCTACAATGAGCAGTTCTTC
d_gene: -; abundance: many; v_gene: TRBV10-3; j_gene: TRBJ1-1; CDR3aa: CAISEEGRTEAFF; CDR3nt: TGTGCCATCAGTGAGGAGGGGAGGACTGAAGCTTTCTTT
d_gene: -; abundance: few; v_gene: TRBV6-5; j_gene: TRBJ2-3; CDR3aa: CASNAGRSTDTQYF; CDR3nt: TGTGCCAGCAACGCGGGACGGAGCACAGATACGCAGTATTTT
d_gene: -; abundance: many; v_gene: TRBV12-3/TRBV12-4; j_gene: TRBJ2-1; CDR3aa: CASSSPAGVRNEQFF; CDR3nt: TGTGCCAGCAGTTCACCAGCAGGTGTCCGCAATGAGCAGTTCTTC
d_gene: -; abundance: -; v_gene: TRBV6-6; j_gene: TRBJ2-1; CDR3aa: CASSSQGGGNLAFF; CDR3nt: TGTGCCAGCAGTTCTCAGGGCGGAGGAAATCTCGCGTTCTTC
d_gene: -; abundance: few; v_gene: TRBV7-2; j_gene: TRBJ1-1; CDR3aa: CASSRWDLQGTEAFF; CDR3nt: TGTGCCAGCAGCCGATGGGACCTTCAGGGGACTGAAGCTTTCTTT
d_gene: -; abundance: many; v_gene: TRBV18; j_gene: TRBJ2-3; CDR3aa: CASSPGGGGDTQYF; CDR3nt: TGTGCCAGTTCACCCGGCGGGGGCGGAGATACGCAGTATTTT
d_gene: -; abundance: -; v_gene: TRBV20-1; j_gene: TRBJ2-1; CDR3aa: CSARTLIPADIKQFF; CDR3nt: TGCAGTGCTAGAACACTTATTCCCGCGGATATCAAGCAGTTCTTC
d_gene: TRBD2; abundance: few; v_gene: TRBV3-1; j_gene: TRBJ2-1; CDR3aa: CASSQDVGLAGSSYNEQFF; CDR3nt: TGTGCCAGCAGCCAAGATGTGGGACTAGCGGGATCTTCCTACAATGAGCAGTTCTTC
d_gene: TRBD1; abundance: -; v_gene: TRBV28; j_gene: TRBJ2-5; CDR3aa: CASSLRQGQYF; CDR3nt: TGTGCCAGCAGTCTCCGACAGGGGCAGTACTTC
d_gene: TRBD2; abundance: -; v_gene: TRBV28; j_gene: TRBJ2-7; CDR3aa: CASSFSTSGAYEQYF; CDR3nt: TGTGCCAGCAGTTTCTCCACTAGCGGGGCCTACGAGCAGTACTTC
d_gene: -; abundance: many; v_gene: TRBV28; j_gene: TRBJ2-7; CDR3aa: CASVRVPYEQYF; CDR3nt: TGTGCCAGCGTGAGGGTTCCCTACGAGCAGTACTTC
d_gene: TRBD2; abundance: -; v_gene: TRBV10-3; j_gene: TRBJ2-3; CDR3aa: CAISRTSGTDTQYF; CDR3nt: TGTGCCATCAGCAGGACTAGCGGGACAGATACGCAGTATTTT
d_gene: -; abundance: few; v_gene: TRBV7-2; j_gene: TRBJ1-6; CDR3aa: CASSLVTANSPLHF; CDR3nt: TGTGCCAGCAGCTTAGTGACGGCCAATTCACCCCTCCACTTT
d_gene: -; abundance: many; v_gene: TRBV11-2; j_gene: TRBJ2-2; CDR3aa: CASNPKVVTGELFF; CDR3nt: TGTGCCAGCAACCCCAAAGTTGTGACCGGGGAGCTGTTTTTT
d_gene: -; abundance: -; v_gene: TRBV3-1; j_gene: TRBJ2-7; CDR3aa: CASRVSGDPVYEQYF; CDR3nt: TGTGCCAGCAGGGTTAGCGGAGACCCGGTGTACGAGCAGTACTTC
d_gene: -; abundance: many; v_gene: TRBV5-4; j_gene: TRBJ1-3; CDR3aa: CASSLYEPGNTIYF; CDR3nt: TGTGCCAGCAGCTTGTACGAACCTGGAAACACCATATATTTT
d_gene: -; abundance: -; v_gene: TRBV7-2; j_gene: TRBJ1-5; CDR3aa: CASSLDWGSNQPQHF; CDR3nt: TGTGCCAGCAGCTTAGATTGGGGCAGCAATCAGCCCCAGCATTTT
d_gene: -; abundance: many; v_gene: TRBV6-5; j_gene: TRBJ1-4; CDR3aa: CASSPFGDTNEKLFF; CDR3nt: TGTGCCAGCAGTCCCTTTGGGGACACTAATGAAAAACTGTTTTTT
d_gene: -; abundance: many; v_gene: TRBV28; j_gene: TRBJ2-7; CDR3aa: CASSFVVQGPYEQYF; CDR3nt: TGTGCCAGCAGCTTCGTTGTACAGGGTCCCTACGAGCAGTACTTC